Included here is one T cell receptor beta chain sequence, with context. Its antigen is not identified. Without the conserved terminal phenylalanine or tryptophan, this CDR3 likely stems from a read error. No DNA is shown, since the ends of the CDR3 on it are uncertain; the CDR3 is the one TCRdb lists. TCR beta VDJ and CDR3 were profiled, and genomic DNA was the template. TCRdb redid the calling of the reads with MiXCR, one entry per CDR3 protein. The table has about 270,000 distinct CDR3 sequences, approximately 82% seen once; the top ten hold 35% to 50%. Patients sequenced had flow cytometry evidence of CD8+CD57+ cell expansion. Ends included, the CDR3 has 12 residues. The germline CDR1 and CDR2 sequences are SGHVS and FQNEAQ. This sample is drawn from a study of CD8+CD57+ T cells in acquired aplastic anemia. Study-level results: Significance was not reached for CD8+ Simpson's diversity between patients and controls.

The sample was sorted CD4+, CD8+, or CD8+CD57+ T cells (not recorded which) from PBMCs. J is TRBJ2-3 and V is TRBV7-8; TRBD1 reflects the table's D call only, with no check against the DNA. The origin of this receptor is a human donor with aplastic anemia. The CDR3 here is CASSVAGDPEKL.